One sample yielded the 28 T cell receptor beta chains listed below, sequenced in a study of blood T cell repertoires in COVID-19. The repertoire was sequenced with immunoSEQ multiplex PCR; TCRdb's copy has only in-frame clones and lacks some. The sample lists roughly 90,000 clones; more than 75% were seen once. Sequenced material: peripheral blood. The receptors come from a human donor in a cohort sampled during active COVID-19.

J is TRBJ1-2 and V is TRBV15; the D gene is possibly TRBD1 (6 bases). V shed 6 bases and J shed 7 bases, with 21 bases lying between them. This CDR3 has 15 amino acids. Germline V gene sequence: CDR1 LNHNV, CDR2 YYDKDF (reference sequence). The CDR3 DNA follows: TGTGCCACCAGGGGTCGAGTGGGGGCAACTGGTGGCTACACCTTC. It yields the protein CATRGRVGATGGYTF.

This rearrangement joins TRBV27 to TRBJ2-7; weak D call: TRBD2 (6 bases). Looked up from germline, CDR1 is MNHEY and CDR2 is SMNVEV (reference sequence). The CDR3 loop spans 15 amino acids. V was pared by 5 bases and J by 3 bases, with 17 bases between. This CDR3 is CASSPRGPSYYEQYF. CDR3 in DNA: TGTGCCAGCAGTCCGCGGGGACCATCATACTACGAGCAGTACTTC.

The rearrangement links TRBV9 to TRBJ1-1, with 8 positions matching TRBD1. This CDR3 contains 14 residues. CDR1 SGDLS and CDR2 YYNGEE come from the germline V gene. With V trimmed by 0 bases and J by 3 bases, 1 base remained unmatched. The CDR3 DNA follows: TGTGCCAGCAGCGTAGTACAGGGGGACACTGAAGCTTTCTTT. Translated: CASSVVQGDTEAFF. The full variable domain, its missing parts supplied by reference TRBV9 and TRBJ1-1, is DSGVTQTPKHLITATGQRVTLRCSPRSGDLSVYWYQQSLDQGLQFLIQYYNGEERAKGNILERFSAQQFPDLHSELNLSSLELGDSALYFCASSVVQGDTEAFFGQGTRLTVV.

The V gene is TRBV28, the J gene TRBJ2-3, with TRBD2 identical over 12 bases. The germline gives CDR1 MDHEN, CDR2 SYDVKM. This CDR3 has 16 amino acids. After removal of 6 bases from V and 3 bases from J, the junction contained 7 bases not matched to a gene. CDR3 sequence: CASSRLAGVGTDTQYF. As DNA, the CDR3 is TGTGCCAGCAGCCGACTAGCGGGAGTTGGTACAGATACGCAGTATTTT. The full variable domain, in which reference TRBV28 and TRBJ2-3 provide the parts outside the CDR3, is DVKVTQSSRYLVKRTGEKVFLECVQDMDHENMFWYRQDPGLGLRLIYFSYDVKMKEKGDIPEGYSVSREKKERFSLILESASTNQTSMYLCASSRLAGVGTDTQYFGPGTRLTVL.

This clone was picked up a small number of times. This sequence joins TRBV6-2 or TRBV6-3 and TRBJ2-2, with 7 bases aligning to TRBD1. The germline gives CDR1 MNHEY, CDR2 SVGEGT. V shed 4 bases and J 1 base; nucleotides not matched to a gene: 3. The CDR3 covers 15 residues. Written as DNA, the CDR3 is TGTGCCAGCAGTTGGGACAGTAGGAACACCGGGGAGCTGTTTTTT. This translates into CASSWDSRNTGELFF.

In nucleotides, the CDR3 is TGTGCCAGTAGTTCCCCCGGACTCTACAATGAGCAGTTCTTC. As protein: CASSSPGLYNEQFF. The gene calls are TRBV19 and TRBJ2-1; D may be TRBD2 (5 bases). The CDR3 extends over 14 amino acids. V dropped 5 bases and J dropped 3 bases, with 11 bases sitting between them. Germline CDR1 and CDR2: LNHDA and SQIVND (reference sequence).

This clone was picked up one time. The chain is built from TRBV5-1 and TRBJ2-4; TRBD2 is a possible D gene (6 bases). The V and J ends lost 2 bases and 3 bases respectively, with 15 bases between them. Germline lookup yields CDR1 SGHRS and CDR2 YFSETQ. This CDR3 is 16 amino acids long. For the CDR3, the DNA is TGCGCCAGCAGCTTCCACCGGGACGGGGGCAAAAACATTCAGTACTTC. Translation gives CASSFHRDGGKNIQYF.

The chain is built from TRBV14 and TRBJ1-1, with 8 bases matching TRBD1. The V and J ends lost 4 bases and 6 bases, in that order; junction bases with no gene match: 7. Per the germline V gene, CDR1 is SGHDN and CDR2 is FVKESK. This CDR3 is 14 amino acids long. CDR3 DNA sequence: TGTGCCAGCAGCCCCCGCCGCAGGGGGCCTGAAGCTTTCTTT. It yields the protein CASSPRRRGPEAFF. Full variable domain (rest looked up from reference TRBV14 and TRBJ1-1): EAGVTQFPSHSVIEKGQTVTLRCDPISGHDNLYWYRRVMGKEIKFLLHFVKESKQDESGMPNNRFLAERTGGTYSTLKVQPAELEDSGVYFCASSPRRRGPEAFFGQGTRLTVV.

The rearrangement links TRBV27 to TRBJ2-4; a weak D match, TRBD2 (6 bases). Germline V gene lookup returns CDR1 MNHEY and CDR2 SMNVEV (reference sequence). The length of the CDR3 is 15 residues. V was cut by 4 bases and J by 5 bases, with 15 bases left in between. The CDR3 reads CASSWGLSAQNIQYF. The CDR3 nucleotides read TGTGCCAGCAGTTGGGGACTTTCCGCCCAAAACATTCAGTACTTC.

This clone was detected only a few times. Within the sample, other DNA sequences also encode this same CDR3. V gene TRBV24-1 combines with J gene TRBJ2-3; 7 bases map to TRBD2. This CDR3 region has 14 residues. The trim removed 5 bases at V and 0 bases at J, leaving 1 base unmatched. Germline V gene sequence: CDR1 KGHDR, CDR2 SFDVKD. As DNA, the CDR3 is TGTGCCACCAGTGGGCGGGGGAGCACAGATACGCAGTATTTT. Amino acids: CATSGRGSTDTQYF.

The chain recombines TRBV2 with TRBJ2-3; 7 nucleotides line up with TRBD1. V shed 4 bases and J 1 base; nucleotides not matched to a gene: 2. The CDR3 has 14 residues. Germline CDR1 and CDR2: SNHLY and FYNNEI. The CDR3 nucleotides are TGTGCCAGCAGTGTTCAGGGGGGCACAGATACGCAGTATTTT. Its protein is CASSVQGGTDTQYF.

This rearrangement joins TRBV5-5 to TRBJ1-1; D is perhaps TRBD1 (6 bases). CDR3 length: 15 residues. Between the trimmed V and J ends, which lost 4 bases and 1 base, there was a span of 14 bases. Germline loops: CDR1 SGHKS, CDR2 YYEKEE (reference sequence). The CDR3 bases are TGTGCCAGCAGCCTTATACAGGGATCGAACACTGAAGCTTTCTTT. This codes for CASSLIQGSNTEAFF.

The chain is built from TRBV5-6 and TRBJ1-2, with TRBD1 matching 9 bases. Germline V CDR1 and CDR2: SGHDT, YYEEEE. CDR3 length: 14 residues. J lost 6 bases, V lost 4 bases, and 7 bases had no gene match. This CDR3 reads CASSPGTGRDGYTF. In nucleotides, the CDR3 is TGTGCCAGCAGCCCGGGGACAGGGCGCGATGGCTACACCTTC.

J is TRBJ2-7 and V is TRBV29-1; no firm D call. Germline CDR1 reads SQVTM; CDR2 reads ANQGSEA. The CDR3 sequence is 13 residues long. V shed 5 bases and J shed 5 bases, with 16 bases lying between them. CDR3: CSVLPLGSDEQYF. The CDR3 DNA sequence: TGCAGCGTTCTGCCCCTCGGGTCCGACGAGCAGTACTTC.

The chain recombines TRBV19 with TRBJ2-5; TRBD1 is a possible D gene (6 bases). The V end lost 8 bases, the J end lost 4 bases, and 17 bases lay between the germline ends. The CDR3 has 14 residues. Germline lookup yields CDR1 LNHDA and CDR2 SQIVND (reference sequence). The CDR3 loop is CASGTGSIGETQYF. CDR3 bases: TGTGCCAGTGGAACAGGGTCGATCGGAGAGACCCAGTACTTC.

This clone was counted once. CDR3 in DNA: TGTGCCAGCAGCGTCGGGACAGCCAGCACAGATACGCAGTATTTT. It is translated as CASSVGTASTDTQYF. The chain couples TRBV9 to TRBJ2-3; TRBD1 matches 7 bases. V was pared by 2 bases and J by 0 bases, with 3 bases of the junction left unmatched. The CDR3 extends over 15 amino acids. In germline, CDR1 is SGDLS, CDR2 YYNGEE.

The chain uses TRBV4-2 and TRBJ2-2; TRBD2 is a possible D gene (5 bases). Looked up from germline, CDR1 is LGHNA and CDR2 is YNFKEQ. The length of the CDR3 is 15 residues. Trimming removed 0 bases from V and 6 bases from J, with 11 bases in between. CDR3 in amino acids: CASSQDRGFAGELFF. CDR3 sequence (DNA): TGTGCCAGCAGCCAAGATAGAGGGTTCGCCGGGGAGCTGTTTTTT.

The chain links TRBV4-2 to TRBJ2-1; 10 nucleotides align to TRBD2. Germline trimming cut 4 bases from V and 4 bases from J; bases unmatched to any gene: 13. Germline V gene data show CDR1 as LGHNA and CDR2 as YNFKEQ. The CDR3 runs 18 residues. CDR3 sequence reads: CASSPQGYSSGGYNEQFF. CDR3 coding DNA: TGTGCCAGCAGCCCCCAAGGCTATTCTAGCGGGGGATACAATGAGCAGTTCTTC.

This chain joins TRBV7-8 and TRBJ1-1; no clear D. V dropped 1 base and J dropped 5 bases, with 14 bases sitting between them. Per the germline V gene, CDR1 is SGHVS and CDR2 is FQNEAQ. The CDR3 length is 15 residues. Here the CDR3 DNA reads TGTGCCAGCAGCTTAGTTGAGGCCATGGGTACTGAAGCTTTCTTT. Residues: CASSLVEAMGTEAFF.

The V call is TRBV2, the J call TRBJ1-5; 7 nucleotides align to TRBD1. The CDR3 totals 14 residues. The junction had 6 bases not matched to a gene; V was cut back by 6 bases and J by 4 bases. The V gene's germline CDR1 is SNHLY and CDR2 FYNNEI. The CDR3 nucleotides read TGTGCCAGCAGGGGGACAGCGATTAATCAGCCCCAGCATTTT. Translating gives CASRGTAINQPQHF.

CDR3: CASSLDQGRDEQFF. Written as DNA, the CDR3 is TGTGCCAGCAGCTTAGACCAGGGCCGGGATGAGCAGTTCTTC. V and J are TRBV7-8 and TRBJ2-1, with D possibly TRBD1 on 5 matching bases. Deletions cut 1 base from V and 8 bases from J, with 12 bases between. Germline assignment: CDR1 SGHVS and CDR2 FQNEAQ. There are 14 residues in the CDR3.

The chain employs TRBV2 and TRBJ1-1, with a possible D match to TRBD1 (6 bases). Germline V CDR1 and CDR2: SNHLY, FYNNEI. V was shortened by 7 bases and J by 5 bases, with 17 bases between the two germline ends. This CDR3 is 14 amino acids long. CDR3: CASIPTGGRTEAFF. The CDR3 coding sequence is TGTGCCAGCATCCCGACGGGGGGCAGGACTGAAGCTTTCTTT.

This clone was seen just once. The V gene is TRBV5-1, the J gene TRBJ2-2; 10 bases map to TRBD2. The germline V gene has CDR1 SGHRS and CDR2 YFSETQ. Germline trimming cut 0 bases from V and 4 bases from J; bases unmatched to any gene: 3. This CDR3 comprises 16 residues. CDR3 amino acids: CASSLESGRATGELFF. CDR3 in DNA: TGCGCCAGCAGCTTGGAGAGCGGGAGGGCCACCGGGGAGCTGTTTTTT.

This chain links TRBV11-3 with TRBJ2-3, with D maybe TRBD1 (6 bases). Trimming removed 3 bases at V and 4 bases at J, with 11 bases between. Germline loops: CDR1 SGHNT, CDR2 YENEEA. This CDR3 spans 14 amino acids. This CDR3 reads CASSFARGSDTQYF. The CDR3 region has the DNA TGTGCCAGCAGCTTTGCTAGGGGGTCAGATACGCAGTATTTT. The complete variable domain, with remaining parts taken from reference TRBV11-3 and TRBJ2-3, reads EAGVVQSPRYKIIEKKQPVAFWCNPISGHNTLYWYLQNLGQGPELLIRYENEEAVDDSQLPKDRFSAERLKGVDSTLKIQPAELGDSAVYLCASSFARGSDTQYFGPGTRLTVL.

V usage is TRBV14 and J usage is TRBJ2-1; D is possibly TRBD2 (6 bases). The germline V gene has CDR1 SGHDN and CDR2 FVKESK. The germline V and J ends were trimmed by 2 bases and 0 bases, with 8 bases remaining between them. The CDR3 sequence is 15 residues long. In DNA form, the CDR3 reads TGTGCCAGCAGCCAACTAGCGAGCTCCTACAATGAGCAGTTCTTC. This translates into CASSQLASSYNEQFF.

This clone is a singleton in its sample. The V and J genes are TRBV9 and TRBJ2-7, with 7 bases that match TRBD1. CDR3 length: 14 residues. J gave up 0 bases and V 3 bases, and 3 bases lay outside the gene matches. Germline V gene sequence: CDR1 SGDLS, CDR2 YYNGEE. In nucleotides, the CDR3 is TGTGCCAGCAGCGCACAGGGGCACTCCTACGAGCAGTACTTC. It codes for CASSAQGHSYEQYF.

V usage is TRBV2 and J usage is TRBJ2-5, with TRBD1 identical over 7 bases. V was clipped by 5 bases and J by 4 bases; unmatched bases: 4. The germline V gene has CDR1 SNHLY and CDR2 FYNNEI. CDR3 size: 13 residues. CDR3 region: CASSRQGRETQYF. The CDR3 region has the DNA TGTGCCAGCAGTCGACAGGGACGAGAGACCCAGTACTTC.

This chain links TRBV27 with TRBJ2-1, with 9 nucleotides matching TRBD2. This CDR3 region has 16 residues. Looked up from germline, CDR1 is MNHEY and CDR2 is SMNVEV (reference sequence). With 3 bases clipped from V and 8 bases from J, the junction kept 11 bases outside the gene matches. Here the CDR3 DNA reads TGTGCCAGCAGTTTGGGTTTCGGGCGGGGGGGTGATGAGCAGTTCTTC. Translation: CASSLGFGRGGDEQFF.